This TCR beta chain was documented in a study of cytomegalovirus exposure and HLA in healthy donors. CDR1 LGHNT and CDR2 FRNRAP come from the germline V gene. The CDR3 is 14 amino acids. V shed 2 bases and J shed 6 bases, with 13 bases lying between them. The PCR contained 60 Vbeta and 13 Jbeta primers. Repertoires were generated with immunoSEQ multiplex PCR, while TCRdb's copy carries only in-frame clones and drops some. The sample carries over 130,000 clones, 82% recorded once. Healthy bone marrow donors made up the donors. Notes on the study in general: In an earlier analysis, about 87% or about 30%: the productive usage of most TCR beta V segments. Judged likely to be a sequencing artifact was a cluster of highly shared sequence variants.

A word on this clone: Its antigen is not identified.

The rearrangement joins TRBV12-5 to TRBJ1-1; D is unresolved. The receptor was derived from a male donor in good health and CMV-seronegative. What was sequenced was PBMCs. The chain's CDR3 is CASGLSPGVAEAFF. Here the CDR3 DNA reads TGTGCTAGTGGTTTGTCCCCCGGAGTAGCTGAAGCTTTCTTT.